Listed here are 16 T cell receptor beta chains from one sample, sequenced in a study of blood T cell repertoires in COVID-19. This table comes from immunoSEQ multiplex PCR, and its TCRdb copy is limited to in-frame clones, with some not included. This sample has roughly 200,000 clones; 86% occur once, and the top ten carry about 3.1%. Material: PBMCs or T cells enriched from blood (not recorded which). The receptors were sampled from a woman in her forties or fifties in a cohort exposed to, infected with or recovered from COVID-19 (not recorded which).

V gene TRBV5-8 combines with J gene TRBJ2-7, with 8 bases lining up with TRBD2. Germline V lookup: CDR1 SGHTS, CDR2 YDEGEE. V shed 3 bases and J 1 base; nucleotides not matched to a gene: 12. The CDR3 is made up of 17 amino acids. For the CDR3, the DNA is TGTGCCAGCAGCTGGGCCCGGTTAGCGGGGAAATCCTACGAGCAGTACTTC. It yields the protein CASSWARLAGKSYEQYF. Using reference TRBV5-8 and TRBJ2-7 for the parts outside the CDR3, the full variable domain is EAGVTQSPTHLIKTRGQQATLRCSPISGHTSVYWYQQALGLGLQFLLWYDEGEERNRGNFPPRFSGRQFPNYSSELNVNALELEDSALYLCASSWARLAGKSYEQYFGPGTRLTVT.

J is TRBJ1-2 and V is TRBV12-3 or TRBV12-4; D uncertain. Deletions cut 6 bases from V and 5 bases from J, with 13 bases between. There are 13 residues in the CDR3. In nucleotides, the CDR3 is TGTGCCAGCAGCAGCGACGCTAGGTATGGCTACACCTTC. This encodes CASSSDARYGYTF.

The rearrangement links TRBV4-3 to TRBJ2-1, with 13 positions matching TRBD2. CDR3 size: 19 residues. V lost 5 bases to trimming and J lost 7 bases; unmatched junction nucleotides: 17. The germline CDR1 and CDR2 sequences are LGHNA and YSLEER. The CDR3 spells CASSEALGTSGESRNEQFF. The CDR3 bases are TGCGCCAGCAGCGAAGCACTTGGGACTAGCGGGGAATCCCGTAATGAGCAGTTCTTC.

The J gene is TRBJ2-1, the V gene TRBV7-2, with 11 bases that match TRBD2. Germline V gene sequence: CDR1 SGHTA, CDR2 FQGNSA. The CDR3 spans 15 residues. Germline trimming cut 3 bases from V and 7 bases from J; bases unmatched to any gene: 5. The CDR3 DNA is TGTGCCAGCAGCTTTAGCGGGGGGGCCGGGAATGAGCAGTTCTTC. It specifies CASSFSGGAGNEQFF.

This chain links TRBV7-2 with TRBJ1-1; 9 bases line up with TRBD1. V shed 4 bases, J shed 3 bases, and the junction held 6 bases outside the gene matches. CDR3 length: 15 residues. The germline gives CDR1 SGHTA, CDR2 FQGNSA. For the CDR3, the DNA is TGTGCCAGCAGCTCACAACAGGGGGCGTACACTGAAGCTTTCTTT. Its translation is CASSSQQGAYTEAFF.

This chain links TRBV6-5 with TRBJ2-3; D gene uncertain. The CDR3 extends over 14 amino acids. Germline V gene sequence: CDR1 MNHEY, CDR2 SVGAGI. The V gene lost 5 bases and the J gene lost 0 bases, with 9 bases spanning the gap. The CDR3 is CASSPQRSTDTQYF. The CDR3 nucleotides read TGTGCCAGCAGTCCCCAGAGGAGCACAGATACGCAGTATTTT.

This chain's CDR3 is CASSVGAAEQFF. The CDR3 DNA follows: TGTGCCAGCAGCGTTGGCGCGGCTGAGCAGTTCTTC. The rearrangement links TRBV9 to TRBJ2-1; D is ambiguous. CDR1 is SGDLS, CDR2 YYNGEE, per germline. CDR3 length equals 12 residues. The V and J ends lost 2 bases and 9 bases respectively, with 9 bases between them.

The J gene is TRBJ1-1, the V gene TRBV2, with 7 bases lining up with TRBD1. The CDR3 covers 15 residues. Germline lookup yields CDR1 SNHLY and CDR2 FYNNEI. V lost 10 bases, J lost 1 base, and 12 bases stayed unmatched. The CDR3 DNA is TGTGCCATCCCGGGACAGATTACCTCGAACACTGAAGCTTTCTTT. It codes for CAIPGQITSNTEAFF.

V gene TRBV5-1 combines with J gene TRBJ1-5, with TRBD1 as a possible D gene (5 bases). The CDR3 extends over 13 amino acids. CDR1 is SGHRS and CDR2 is YFSETQ in the germline V gene. Trimming took off 1 base at V and 5 bases at J, with 7 bases between the two ends. The CDR3 DNA is TGCGCCAGCAGCTTGCAGGGTGATCAGCCCCAGCATTTT. Translated, it gives CASSLQGDQPQHF.

The chain is built from TRBV10-3 and TRBJ1-2, with D perhaps TRBD1 (6 bases). The germline V and J ends were trimmed by 2 bases and 8 bases, with 12 bases remaining between them. The V gene's germline CDR1 is ENHRY and CDR2 SYGVKD. CDR3 length: 13 amino acids. The CDR3 region is CAISEISGVGYTF. The CDR3 nucleotides read TGTGCCATCAGTGAGATCTCAGGGGTAGGCTACACCTTC.

This rearrangement joins TRBV28 to TRBJ1-1; no clear D gene. V gave up 4 bases and J gave up 5 bases, with 8 bases separating them. Germline V lookup: CDR1 MDHEN, CDR2 SYDVKM. CDR3 length equals 12 residues. CDR3 residues: CASSSKWTEAFF. In DNA, the CDR3 is TGTGCCAGCAGTTCTAAATGGACTGAAGCTTTCTTT.

The chain has TRBV7-6 and TRBJ1-6; 8 bases are a match to TRBD1. The CDR3 runs to 16 residues. V lost 5 bases and J lost 3; bases outside the gene matches: 6. Looked up from germline, CDR1 is SGHVS and CDR2 is FNYEAQ. Here the CDR3 DNA reads TGTGCCAGCAGCCAACGGACAGGGAACTATAATTCACCCCTCCACTTT. This codes for CASSQRTGNYNSPLHF.

This clone showed up just a few times. This chain joins TRBV28 and TRBJ1-1; a possible D gene is TRBD1 (5 bases). Germline assignment: CDR1 MDHEN and CDR2 SYDVKM. Trimming left V 7 bases short and J 3 bases short, with 12 bases between. This CDR3 has 13 amino acids. Written as DNA, the CDR3 is TGTGCCAGCACCTGGGGGGTGGACACTGAAGCTTTCTTT. Amino acids: CASTWGVDTEAFF.

This clone was detected a few times. This rearrangement joins TRBV12-5 to TRBJ2-5; 7 nucleotides line up with TRBD1. Per the germline V gene, CDR1 is LGHNT and CDR2 is FRNRAP. V lost 5 bases to trimming and J lost 2 bases; unmatched junction nucleotides: 2. This CDR3 spans 13 amino acids. The DNA of the CDR3 is TGTGCTAGTGGTCCACAGGGGCAAGAGACCCAGTACTTC. It specifies CASGPQGQETQYF.

V gene TRBV7-2 combines with J gene TRBJ1-4; no firm D call. The CDR3 spans 15 residues. V was shortened by 4 bases and J by 3 bases, with 12 bases between the two germline ends. Germline assignment: CDR1 SGHTA and CDR2 FQGNSA. The CDR3 DNA reads as TGTGCCAGCAGCTCTAGTGGAGGAGCTAATGAAAAACTGTTTTTT. Its translation: CASSSSGGANEKLFF.

The chain joins TRBV29-1 to TRBJ2-7; 7 nucleotides align to TRBD1. CDR3 length: 11 amino acids. The J segment lost 6 bases and the V segment lost 5 bases, leaving 4 bases of the junction unmatched. CDR1 is SQVTM and CDR2 is ANQGSEA in the germline V gene. CDR3 sequence: CSVRQGFEQYF. In DNA form, the CDR3 reads TGCAGCGTTAGACAGGGATTCGAGCAGTACTTC.